This passage covers 4 T cell receptor beta chains from one sample sequenced in a study of Ad26.COV2.S vaccination and SARS-CoV-2 variants. This table comes from immunoSEQ multiplex PCR, and its TCRdb copy is limited to in-frame clones, with some not included. The sample includes roughly 350,000 clones, around 86% of them seen just once. Indicated treatment: roughly 20 received Ad26.COV2.S at low or high dose, single or two shots; several received placebo; per-sample allocation not given. Sampling took place 63 days after the first vaccine or placebo injection. The sample here was peripheral blood, taken in a trial of Ad26.COV2.S vaccine versus placebo. The receptors derive from a person aged 18-60 years who received the Ad26.COV2.S COVID-19 vaccine or a placebo.

V is TRBV2 and J is TRBJ2-3; TRBD2 is a possible D gene (7 bases). Looked up from germline, CDR1 is SNHLY and CDR2 is FYNNEI. Trimming stripped 3 bases from V and 6 bases from J, with 19 bases between. The length of the CDR3 is 16 residues. Here the CDR3 reads CASSDLSGGARDTQYF. Written as DNA, the CDR3 is TGTGCCAGCAGTGACTTATCGGGGGGCGCTCGGGATACGCAGTATTTT.

The chain recombines TRBV5-5 with TRBJ1-1, with D unclear. The CDR3 consists of 14 residues. Germline-derived CDR1 and CDR2 are SGHKS and YYEKEE (reference sequence). Trimming took off 4 bases at V and 4 bases at J, with 14 bases between the two ends. The CDR3 sequence: CASSPDMWSTEAFF. The CDR3 DNA is TGTGCCAGCAGCCCCGACATGTGGAGCACTGAAGCTTTCTTT.

This clone was seen more than once but under ten times. This chain connects TRBV9 to TRBJ1-2, with 7 bases matching TRBD1. The germline CDR1 and CDR2 sequences are SGDLS and YYNGEE. J lost 3 bases, V lost 3 bases, and 2 bases had no gene match. This CDR3 has 13 residues. CDR3 bases: TGTGCCAGCAGCGACAGGGGAGACTATGGCTACACCTTC. Protein sequence: CASSDRGDYGYTF.

This chain uses TRBV6-2 or TRBV6-3 with TRBJ1-1; no clear D gene. Trimming cost V 5 bases and J 3 bases, with 4 bases left between them. Germline CDR1 and CDR2: MNHEY and SVGEGT. This CDR3 comprises 11 residues. The CDR3 bases are TGTGCCAGCAGTCGAGACACTGAAGCTTTCTTT. Its protein is CASSRDTEAFF.